This T cell receptor (beta chain) was sequenced in a study of OX40 agonist ivuxolimab in advanced cancers. Study overall: Three patients showed partial responses: one hepatocellular carcinoma and two cutaneous melanoma cases.

CDR3 length: 15 amino acids. V was cut by 1 base and J by 4 bases, with 11 bases left in between. The germline CDR1 and CDR2 sequences are MNHNS and SASEGT. Repertoires were generated with immunoSEQ multiplex PCR, while TCRdb's copy carries only in-frame clones and drops some. The sample lists under 100,000 clones, 90% occurring once. Autoimmune disease history or systemic immunosuppression led to patient exclusion. Blood sampling took place at baseline, cycle 4 day 1, and cycle 7 day 1. Specimen: CD4+ or CD8+ T cells sorted from blood, collected in a trial of the OX40 agonist ivuxolimab. The chain uses TRBV6-1 and TRBJ1-5; D gene ambiguous. The clonotype comes from an adult with an advanced solid tumor such as melanoma, head and neck, liver or kidney cancer. The CDR3 DNA is TGTGCCAGCAGTGAAGTGTCAACCAGGAATCAGCCCCAGCATTTT. Translated: CASSEVSTRNQPQHF.